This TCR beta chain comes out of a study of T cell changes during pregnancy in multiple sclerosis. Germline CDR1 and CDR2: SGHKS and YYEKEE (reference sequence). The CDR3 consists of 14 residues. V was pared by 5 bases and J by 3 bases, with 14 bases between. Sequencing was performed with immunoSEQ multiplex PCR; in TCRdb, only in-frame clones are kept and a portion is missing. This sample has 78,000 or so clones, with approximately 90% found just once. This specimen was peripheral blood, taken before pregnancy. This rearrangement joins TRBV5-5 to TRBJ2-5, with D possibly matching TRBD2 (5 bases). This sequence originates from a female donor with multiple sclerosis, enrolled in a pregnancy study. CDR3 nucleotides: TGTGCCAGCAGTTTCCCCGGGATTGAAGAGACCCAGTACTTC. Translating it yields CASSFPGIEETQYF.